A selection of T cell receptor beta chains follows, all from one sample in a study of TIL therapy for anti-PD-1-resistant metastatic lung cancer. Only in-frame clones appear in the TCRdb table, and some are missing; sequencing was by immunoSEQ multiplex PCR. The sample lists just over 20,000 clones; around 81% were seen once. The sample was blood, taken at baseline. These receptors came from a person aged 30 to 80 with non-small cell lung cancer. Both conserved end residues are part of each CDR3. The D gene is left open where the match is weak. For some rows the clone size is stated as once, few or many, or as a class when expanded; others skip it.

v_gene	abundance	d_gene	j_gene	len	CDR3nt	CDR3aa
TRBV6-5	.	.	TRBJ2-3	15	TGTGCCGGGCTTCGGGAAACCTCTAGCACAGATACGCAGTATTTT	CAGLRETSSTDTQYF
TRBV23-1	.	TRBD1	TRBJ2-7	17	TGCGCCAGCAGTCCCGGGACAGGGGTGTCGGGGTACTACGAGCAGTACTTC	CASSPGTGVSGYYEQYF
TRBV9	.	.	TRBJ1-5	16	TGTGCCCGCAGCGCGGGGGGAGGGGGAACAAATCAGCCCCAGCATTTT	CARSAGGGGTNQPQHF
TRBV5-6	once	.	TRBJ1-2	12	TGTGCCAGCTGGGGTGAGGACTATGGCTACACCTTC	CASWGEDYGYTF
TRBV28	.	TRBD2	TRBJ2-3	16	TGTGCCAGCAGTTTCCCTCGGCGGGGGGGCCGTGATACGCAGTATTTT	CASSFPRRGGRDTQYF
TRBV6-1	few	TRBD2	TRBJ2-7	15	TGTGCCAGCAGTATAGCGGGCGAACCCTTCTACGAGCAGTACTTC	CASSIAGEPFYEQYF
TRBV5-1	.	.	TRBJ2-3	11	TGCGCCAGCAGGAGAACAGATACGCAGTATTTT	CASRRTDTQYF
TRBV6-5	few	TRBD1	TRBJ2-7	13	TGTGCCAGCAGTAGGGACAGATCCTACGAGCAGTACTTC	CASSRDRSYEQYF
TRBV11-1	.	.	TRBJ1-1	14	TGTGCCAGCAGCTTTGGCGGGAGGAACACTGAAGCTTTCTTT	CASSFGGRNTEAFF
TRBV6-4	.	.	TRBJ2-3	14	TGTGCCAGCAGTGACTCGCAGGGGCCAGATACGCAGTATTTT	CASSDSQGPDTQYF